The entry below describes one T cell receptor (beta chain). The CDR3 loop spans 14 amino acids. V lost 10 bases, J lost 2 bases, and 6 bases stayed unmatched. Germline values: CDR1 MNHEY, CDR2 SVGEGT. The source of the sample is a study of CD8 T cells in Susac syndrome. A quantity of roughly 0.5 to 1 ug RNA underwent reverse transcription using random hexamers. TCRdb independently ran MiXCR on the immunoSEQ multiplex PCR reads; one entry per CDR3 protein. This sample has around 130,000 distinct CDR3 sequences; 94% occur once, and the top ten carry approximately 0.089%. The sequencing sample was made of CD4+ T cells from PBMCs. The chain employs TRBV6-2 or TRBV6-3 and TRBJ2-2, with 8 positions matching TRBD1. The sequence was collected from a human donor in good health. DNA for the CDR3: TGTGCCACAAGAGACAGGGGTAACACCGGGGAGCTGTTTTTT. Its protein is CATRDRGNTGELFF.